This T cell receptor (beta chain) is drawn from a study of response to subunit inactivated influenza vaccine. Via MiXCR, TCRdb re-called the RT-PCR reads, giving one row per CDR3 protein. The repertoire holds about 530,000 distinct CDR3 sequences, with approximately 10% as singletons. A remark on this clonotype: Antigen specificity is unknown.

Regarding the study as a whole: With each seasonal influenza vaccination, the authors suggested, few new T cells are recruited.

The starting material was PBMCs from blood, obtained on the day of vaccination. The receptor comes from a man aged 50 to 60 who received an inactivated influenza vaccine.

In DNA, the CDR3 is TGCGCCAGCAGCCAAGATGTCAACTCTGGAAACACCATATATTTT. This gives the protein CASSQDVNSGNTIYF. This chain joins TRBV4-3 and TRBJ1-3; D gene ambiguous. This CDR3 has 15 residues. Per the germline V gene, CDR1 is LGHNA and CDR2 is YSLEER. The V and J ends lost 0 bases and 0 bases respectively, with 6 bases between them.